One sample yielded the 13 T cell receptor beta chains listed below, sequenced in a study of T cell repertoires in cytomegalovirus infection. Their cognate antigens are unknown. Via MiXCR, TCRdb re-called the reads, giving one row per CDR3 protein. The table shows about 480,000 distinct CDR3 sequences, with more than 30% occurring only once. Sequencing used cultured PBMCs, obtained from culture after CMV antigen stimulation. All receptors derive from a human donor in good health (CMV status not recorded). Some clones in this sample may be carry-over from other donors' samples.

CDR3 sequence reads: CASSPTRSYEQYF. In DNA, the CDR3 is TGTGCCAGTAGTCCAACAAGATCCTACGAGCAGTACTTC. The rearrangement joins TRBV19 to TRBJ2-7; D is uncertain. CDR3 length: 13 amino acids. The V gene lost 5 bases and the J gene lost 1 base, with 9 bases spanning the gap. Germline assignment: CDR1 LNHDA and CDR2 SQIVND (reference sequence).

This clonotype was detected only once. The chain combines TRBV5-1 with TRBJ2-1, with D possibly being TRBD1 (6 bases). The CDR3 has 14 residues. Germline loops: CDR1 SGHRS, CDR2 YFSETQ. V dropped 5 bases and J dropped 6 bases, with 15 bases sitting between them. The CDR3 bases are TGCGCCAGCAGGATAACAGGGTTGGCCAATGAGCAGTTCTTC. Residues: CASRITGLANEQFF.

This clonotype was counted only a few times. The chain joins TRBV27 to TRBJ1-5, with D perhaps matching TRBD1 (5 bases). V was trimmed by 5 bases and J by 7 bases, leaving 18 bases between them. Germline V gene lookup returns CDR1 MNHEY and CDR2 SMNVEV (reference sequence). CDR3 size: 15 residues. This CDR3 reads CASSPPGGGRQPQHF. CDR3 bases: TGTGCCAGCAGTCCGCCTGGCGGGGGAAGGCAGCCCCAGCATTTT.

This clonotype was detected only a few times. The chain's CDR3 is CATSPGQVNNEQFF. CDR3 bases: TGTGCCACCTCTCCGGGACAGGTTAACAATGAGCAGTTCTTC. The chain recombines TRBV10-3 with TRBJ2-1, with TRBD1 matching over 8 bases. The germline CDR1 and CDR2 sequences are ENHRY and SYGVKD. V was clipped by 10 bases and J by 5 bases; unmatched bases: 10. The CDR3 sequence is 14 residues long.

The gene calls are TRBV7-3 and TRBJ2-1; 14 positions match TRBD2. CDR3 length: 18 amino acids. V lost 5 bases to trimming and J lost 5 bases; unmatched junction nucleotides: 11. The germline gives CDR1 SGHTA, CDR2 FQGTGA. CDR3 in DNA: TGTGCCAGCAGCCCGAGGACTAGCGGGAGGTGGGTCCACAATGAGCAGTTCTTC. This translates into CASSPRTSGRWVHNEQFF. Full variable domain (rest looked up from reference TRBV7-3 and TRBJ2-1): GAGVSQTPSNKVTEKGKYVELRCDPISGHTALYWYRQSLGQGPEFLIYFQGTGAADDSGLPNDRFFAVRPEGSVSTLKIQRTERGDSAVYLCASSPRTSGRWVHNEQFFGPGTRLTVL.

This clonotype appeared a few times. The V call is TRBV20-1, the J call TRBJ1-6; D remains unclear. The V end was cut by 1 base, the J end by 8 bases, with 12 bases between. The CDR3 consists of 14 residues. Germline CDR1 DFQATT, CDR2 SNEGSKA (reference sequence). This CDR3 is CSARGDLRYSPLHF. As DNA, the CDR3 is TGCAGTGCTAGAGGTGACCTTCGCTATTCACCCCTCCACTTT.

This clonotype showed up just a few times. The chain carries TRBV6-5 and TRBJ1-1; TRBD1 agrees at 7 bases. This CDR3 spans 14 amino acids. The junction had 9 bases not matched to a gene; V was cut back by 7 bases and J by 4 bases. CDR1 MNHEY and CDR2 SVGAGI come from the germline V gene. The CDR3 protein is CASTYRQGGTEAFF. The CDR3 DNA is TGTGCCAGCACCTACCGACAGGGAGGCACTGAAGCTTTCTTT.

As concerns this clonotype: This may be a read error, as it is one base from a much larger clone. The chain employs TRBV7-6 and TRBJ2-2; 7 nucleotides line up with TRBD1. The V segment lost 5 bases and the J segment 0 bases; nucleotides outside the gene matches: 12. CDR3 length: 18 amino acids. CDR1 SGHVS and CDR2 FNYEAQ come from the germline V gene. The CDR3 bases are TGTGCCAGCAGCCTCCGGGTTTTCAGGGGGACGAACACCGGGGAGCTGTTTTTT. The encoded protein is CASSLRVFRGTNTGELFF.

This clonotype was seen a handful of times. V is TRBV11-1 and J is TRBJ2-2, with 14 bases that match TRBD2. The CDR3 sequence is 17 residues long. The junction had 7 bases not matched to a gene; V was cut back by 5 bases and J by 5 bases. Germline values: CDR1 SGHAT, CDR2 FQDESV (reference sequence). The CDR3 DNA reads TGTGCCAGCAGCCATGGACTAGCGGGAGGAAAAACCGGGGAGCTGTTTTTT. Its protein is CASSHGLAGGKTGELFF.

The chain's CDR3 is CASGSDGRNQPQHF. The CDR3, as DNA: TGTGCCAGCGGTTCTGACGGCCGAAATCAGCCCCAGCATTTT. This chain joins TRBV6-5 and TRBJ1-5, with D unresolved. This CDR3 has 14 amino acids. The germline V gene has CDR1 MNHEY and CDR2 SVGAGI. The V end was cut by 8 bases, the J end by 4 bases, with 15 bases between.

The rearrangement links TRBV20-1 to TRBJ2-3; 7 nucleotides match TRBD2. In germline, CDR1 is DFQATT, CDR2 SNEGSKA (reference sequence). V shed 6 bases and J 6 bases; nucleotides not matched to a gene: 12. The CDR3 sequence is 14 residues long. The CDR3 DNA sequence: TGCAGTGCGCATGGGGCGGGAGAATGGGATACGCAGTATTTT. Protein sequence: CSAHGAGEWDTQYF.

The V call is TRBV5-1, the J call TRBJ1-1; D gene uncertain. The germline V and J ends were trimmed by 7 bases and 0 bases, with 13 bases remaining between them. Germline CDR1 SGHRS, CDR2 YFSETQ. This CDR3 region has 14 residues. The CDR3, as DNA: TGCGCCAGCCAGACCGGGCCACTGAACACTGAAGCTTTCTTT. Translated: CASQTGPLNTEAFF.

This clonotype came up a few times. CDR3 amino acids: CASSQESVNNEQFF. The CDR3 bases are TGTGCCAGCAGCCAAGAGTCAGTTAACAATGAGCAGTTCTTC. This chain links TRBV4-2 with TRBJ2-1; D is uncertain. Trimming left V 0 bases short and J 5 bases short, with 8 bases between. CDR3 length equals 14 residues. CDR1 and CDR2 (germline): LGHNA, YNFKEQ.